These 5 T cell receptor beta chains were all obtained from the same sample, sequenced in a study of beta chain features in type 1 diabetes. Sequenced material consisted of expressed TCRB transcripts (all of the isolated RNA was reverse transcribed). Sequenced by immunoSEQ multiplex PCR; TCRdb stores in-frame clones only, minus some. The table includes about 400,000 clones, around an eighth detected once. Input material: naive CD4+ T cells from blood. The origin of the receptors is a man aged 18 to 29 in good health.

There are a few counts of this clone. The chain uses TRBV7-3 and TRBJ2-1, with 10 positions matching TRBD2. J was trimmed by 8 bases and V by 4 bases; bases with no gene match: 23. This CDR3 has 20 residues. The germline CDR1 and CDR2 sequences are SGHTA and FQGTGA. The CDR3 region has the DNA TGTGCCAGCAGCTCCACTCCGGAACTAGCGGGACTCGGTTCGAGGGATGAGCAGTTCTTC. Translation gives CASSSTPELAGLGSRDEQFF.

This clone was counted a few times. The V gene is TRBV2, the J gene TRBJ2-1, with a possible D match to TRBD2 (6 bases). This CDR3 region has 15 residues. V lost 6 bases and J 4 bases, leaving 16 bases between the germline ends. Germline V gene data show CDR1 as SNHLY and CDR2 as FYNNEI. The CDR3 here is CASRAGTGEYNEQFF. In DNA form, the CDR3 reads TGTGCCAGCAGGGCCGGGACGGGAGAATACAATGAGCAGTTCTTC. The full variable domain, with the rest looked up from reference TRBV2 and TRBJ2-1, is EPEVTQTPSHQVTQMGQEVILRCVPISNHLYFYWYRQILGQKVEFLVSFYNNEISEKSEIFDDQFSVERPDGSNFTLKIRSTKLEDSAMYFCASRAGTGEYNEQFFGPGTRLTVL.

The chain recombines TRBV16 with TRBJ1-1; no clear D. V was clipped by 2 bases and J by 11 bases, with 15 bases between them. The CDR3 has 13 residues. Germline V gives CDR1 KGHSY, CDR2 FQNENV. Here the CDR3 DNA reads TGTGCCAGCAGCCAAGAGGGCGGGAGTGGTGCTTTCTTT. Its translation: CASSQEGGSGAFF.

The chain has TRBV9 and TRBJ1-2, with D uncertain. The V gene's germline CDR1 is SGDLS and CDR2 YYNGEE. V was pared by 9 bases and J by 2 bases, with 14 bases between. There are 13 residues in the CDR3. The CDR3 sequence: CATKLKRNYGYTF. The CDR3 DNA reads TGTGCCACTAAACTAAAACGGAACTATGGCTACACCTTC.

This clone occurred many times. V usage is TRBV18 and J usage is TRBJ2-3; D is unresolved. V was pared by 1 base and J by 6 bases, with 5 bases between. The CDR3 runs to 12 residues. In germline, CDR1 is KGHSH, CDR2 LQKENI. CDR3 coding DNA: TGTGCCAGCTCACCACTCGTTGATACGCAGTATTTT. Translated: CASSPLVDTQYF.